Each of the 31 T cell receptor beta chains below was sequenced from the same sample in a study of cytomegalovirus exposure and HLA in healthy donors. Vbeta (60) and Jbeta (13) primers were used in the PCR. TCRdb keeps only in-frame clones here, not all; method: immunoSEQ multiplex PCR. This sample has some 120,000 clones, with 9.5% found just once. Input material: PBMCs. Source of these receptors: a man aged 25-40 years in good health and CMV-seronegative.

This clone showed up just a few times. The chain links TRBV30 to TRBJ1-2, with TRBD1 matching 7 bases. Trimming removed 5 bases from V and 3 bases from J; junction bases left unmatched: 9. Germline CDR1 and CDR2: GTSNPN and SVGIG (reference sequence). The CDR3 has 14 residues. The CDR3 loop is CAWRIWDSYYGYTF. As DNA, the CDR3 is TGTGCCTGGCGGATCTGGGACAGCTACTATGGCTACACCTTC.

The chain employs TRBV5-1 and TRBJ1-1; 8 nucleotides line up with TRBD1. The V and J ends lost 0 bases and 8 bases, in that order; junction bases with no gene match: 6. CDR3 length equals 14 residues. CDR1 SGHRS and CDR2 YFSETQ come from the germline V gene. The CDR3 nucleotides are TGCGCCAGCAGCTTGGGACAGGGGTTCGAAGAAGCTTTCTTT. Its protein is CASSLGQGFEEAFF.

This clone turned up a few times. This chain joins TRBV4-2 and TRBJ2-3, with TRBD2 matching 7 bases. The CDR3 length is 16 residues. Trimming removed 7 bases from V and 6 bases from J; junction bases left unmatched: 16. Germline V gene lookup returns CDR1 LGHNA and CDR2 YNFKEQ. The DNA for the CDR3 is TGTGCCAGCAACCATTATTGGAGCGGGAAATCCGATACGCAGTATTTT. Protein sequence: CASNHYWSGKSDTQYF.

This clone was counted a few times. The chain couples TRBV30 to TRBJ2-1, with D possibly matching TRBD2 (7 bases). Germline V gene lookup returns CDR1 GTSNPN and CDR2 SVGIG (reference sequence). CDR3 length equals 12 residues. Trimming left V 5 bases short and J 7 bases short, with 12 bases between. The CDR3 nucleotides read TGTGCCTGGGGGGGGGCGGGTAATGAGCAGTTCTTC. It specifies CAWGGAGNEQFF.

This clone was observed a handful of times. The V call is TRBV6-1, the J call TRBJ2-7; 11 bases are shared with TRBD2. CDR3 length: 15 amino acids. With V trimmed by 7 bases and J by 2 bases, 7 bases remained unmatched. Germline CDR1 reads MNHNS; CDR2 reads SASEGT. The CDR3 DNA reads as TGTGCCAGCAAGCATCTAGCGGGAGGAACCTACGAGCAGTACTTC. It encodes CASKHLAGGTYEQYF.

The sample holds a few counts of this clone. This chain uses TRBV5-1 with TRBJ2-2; D perhaps matches TRBD1 (7 bases). CDR3 length equals 15 residues. Germline values: CDR1 SGHRS, CDR2 YFSETQ. Trimming stripped 4 bases from V and 6 bases from J, with 16 bases between. The CDR3 sequence: CASSAGQSGSGELFF. CDR3 in DNA: TGCGCCAGCAGCGCGGGACAGTCCGGGTCCGGGGAGCTGTTTTTT.

This clone was counted a few times. The V gene is TRBV4-1, the J gene TRBJ1-5; TRBD1 matches 7 bases. The germline V gene has CDR1 MGHRA and CDR2 YSYEKL. CDR3 length: 15 residues. Trimming at V came to 2 bases and at J to 4 bases, leaving 5 bases not matched to a gene. CDR3 DNA sequence: TGCGCCAGCAGCCAACCACAACAGGGGAATCAGCCCCAGCATTTT. It yields the protein CASSQPQQGNQPQHF.

This clone was counted a few times. The chain combines TRBV7-5 with TRBJ1-6; TRBD1 was called by the table and not checked on the DNA. TRBV7-5 is designated a pseudogene. The CDR3 length is 18 residues. CDR3 amino acids: CARSSEPGQGAYNSPLHF. CDR3 coding DNA: TGTGCCAGAAGCTCGGAACCGGGACAGGGGGCTTATAATTCACCCCTCCACTTT.

The J gene is TRBJ2-7, the V gene TRBV18; D is perhaps TRBD1 (6 bases). The CDR3 is 14 residues long. V shed 3 bases and J shed 2 bases, with 11 bases lying between them. Germline assignment: CDR1 KGHSH and CDR2 LQKENI. CDR3 sequence: CASSPRDITYEQYF. As DNA, the CDR3 is TGTGCCAGCTCACCGAGGGACATAACCTACGAGCAGTACTTC.

In this sample, this clone turned up a few times. The chain carries TRBV7-2 and TRBJ2-4; maybe TRBD2 (7 bases). V was cut by 7 bases and J by 0 bases, with 16 bases left in between. CDR1 and CDR2 from the germline V gene are SGHTA and FQGNSA. The CDR3 length is 16 residues. The CDR3 loop is CASTLGGLRAKNIQYF. For the CDR3, the DNA is TGTGCCAGCACCTTGGGGGGGCTTAGAGCCAAAAACATTCAGTACTTC.

In this sample, this clone turned up a few times. The gene calls are TRBV19 and TRBJ2-7; D is perhaps TRBD1 (6 bases). The germline CDR1 and CDR2 sequences are LNHDA and SQIVND (reference sequence). The CDR3 totals 14 residues. V was clipped by 4 bases and J by 3 bases, with 13 bases between them. The CDR3 region is CASSSRDKHYEQYF. The CDR3 nucleotides are TGTGCCAGTAGTAGCCGGGACAAACACTACGAGCAGTACTTC.

The gene calls are TRBV18 and TRBJ1-2, with D unclear. Germline V gene lookup returns CDR1 KGHSH and CDR2 LQKENI. Trimming took off 3 bases at V and 3 bases at J, with 8 bases between the two ends. This CDR3 is built from 13 residues. DNA of the CDR3: TGTGCCAGCTCACCTCGGGTGGACTATGGCTACACCTTC. This encodes CASSPRVDYGYTF.

This clone showed up just a few times. The rearrangement uses TRBV7-6 and TRBJ2-5; D is unresolved. Germline loops: CDR1 SGHVS, CDR2 FNYEAQ. Between the trimmed V and J ends, which lost 4 bases and 4 bases, there was a span of 13 bases. This CDR3 is built from 14 residues. The DNA for the CDR3 is TGTGCCAGCAGCTGGGCAGAAAGAGTAGAGACCCAGTACTTC. Translation gives CASSWAERVETQYF.

The rearrangement joins TRBV10-2 to TRBJ2-1; 10 nucleotides match TRBD2. V shed 4 bases and J 7 bases; nucleotides not matched to a gene: 10. Germline CDR1 is WSHSY and CDR2 is SAAADI. The length of the CDR3 is 16 residues. CDR3 bases: TGCGCCAGCAGTGGGACCCCGGGACTAGCGCCTAATGAGCAGTTCTTC. Its protein product is CASSGTPGLAPNEQFF.

This clone was observed a handful of times. This chain links TRBV28 with TRBJ2-2, with D unclear. Germline V gene sequence: CDR1 MDHEN, CDR2 SYDVKM. The V and J ends lost 6 bases and 8 bases respectively, with 16 bases between them. The CDR3 consists of 14 residues. The CDR3 loop reads CASRALEASGELFF. The CDR3 DNA follows: TGTGCCAGCAGGGCCCTCGAGGCGTCGGGGGAGCTGTTTTTT.

The V gene is TRBV12-5, the J gene TRBJ1-1; D is possibly TRBD1 (6 bases). Germline V gene data show CDR1 as LGHNT and CDR2 as FRNRAP. The V and J ends lost 1 base and 4 bases respectively, with 7 bases between them. The CDR3 length is 13 residues. The CDR3 protein is CASGLGRGTEAFF. In DNA, the CDR3 is TGTGCTAGTGGTTTGGGCAGGGGCACTGAAGCTTTCTTT.

The table lists this clone with a few counts. CDR3 nucleotides: TGTGCCAGCAGTGAACAGGGTAGCAATCAGCCCCAGCATTTT. It translates to CASSEQGSNQPQHF. The chain has TRBV6-1 and TRBJ1-5; TRBD1 is a possible D gene (5 bases). The germline V and J ends were trimmed by 2 bases and 0 bases, with 5 bases remaining between them. CDR3 size: 14 residues. In germline, CDR1 is MNHNS, CDR2 SASEGT.

CDR3 nucleotide sequence: TGTGCCAGCAGGACTAGCGGGAGTCAGTGGGGCACAGATACGCAGTATTTT. This sequence encodes CASRTSGSQWGTDTQYF. The chain couples TRBV19 to TRBJ2-3; TRBD2 matches 13 bases. V gave up 9 bases and J gave up 1 base; unmatched junction bases: 10. Germline CDR1 LNHDA, CDR2 SQIVND (reference sequence). There are 17 residues in the CDR3.

This clone has only a few counts. The chain couples TRBV9 to TRBJ2-2; 9 nucleotides match TRBD1. Germline lookup yields CDR1 SGDLS and CDR2 YYNGEE. The CDR3 covers 16 residues. V shed 3 bases and J 6 bases; nucleotides not matched to a gene: 9. The CDR3 bases are TGTGCCAGCAGCGATCCCGGGACAGGGAGGGCCGGGGAGCTGTTTTTT. Translating it yields CASSDPGTGRAGELFF.

Only a few counts were recorded for this clone. The chain links TRBV11-2 to TRBJ2-7, with 7 bases lining up with TRBD1. CDR3 size: 12 residues. The germline CDR1 and CDR2 sequences are SGHAT and FQNNGV. Trimming cost V 8 bases and J 7 bases; bases outside gene matches: 8. CDR3 sequence: CASGRQGGEQYF. In DNA, the CDR3 is TGTGCCAGCGGACGACAGGGCGGTGAGCAGTACTTC. The variable domain in full, completed from reference TRBV11-2 and TRBJ2-7, reads EAGVAQSPRYKIIEKRQSVAFWCNPISGHATLYWYQQILGQGPKLLIQFQNNGVVDDSQLPKDRFSAERLKGVDSTLKIQPAKLEDSAVYLCASGRQGGEQYFGPGTRLTVT.

This clone was observed a handful of times. This chain links TRBV28 with TRBJ2-1; 13 bases align to TRBD2. The CDR3 length is 16 residues. V was pared by 4 bases and J by 12 bases, with 12 bases of the junction left unmatched. CDR1 MDHEN and CDR2 SYDVKM come from the germline V gene. The DNA for the CDR3 is TGTGCCAGCAGTTCCAGACTAGCGGGAGGTTTAGATGTGCAGTTCTTC. It translates to CASSSRLAGGLDVQFF.

The V gene is TRBV28, the J gene TRBJ2-3, with 12 bases identical to TRBD2. After removal of 3 bases from V and 3 bases from J, the junction contained 7 bases not matched to a gene. The CDR3 runs 17 residues. From germline, CDR1 is MDHEN and CDR2 SYDVKM. CDR3 sequence: CASSFVLAGGPTDTQYF. CDR3 DNA: TGTGCCAGCAGTTTTGTTCTAGCGGGAGGGCCGACAGATACGCAGTATTTT. The entire variable domain, with the rest obtained from reference TRBV28 and TRBJ2-3, is as follows: DVKVTQSSRYLVKRTGEKVFLECVQDMDHENMFWYRQDPGLGLRLIYFSYDVKMKEKGDIPEGYSVSREKKERFSLILESASTNQTSMYLCASSFVLAGGPTDTQYFGPGTRLTVL.

CDR3 in amino acids: CASRTLGDSSYEQYF. The DNA for the CDR3 is TGTGCCAGCAGGACCTTGGGGGACAGTTCCTACGAGCAGTACTTC. The V call is TRBV2, the J call TRBJ2-7; 7 bases align to TRBD1. The junction had 9 bases not matched to a gene; V was cut back by 6 bases and J by 1 base. Looked up from germline, CDR1 is SNHLY and CDR2 is FYNNEI. This CDR3 spans 15 amino acids.

This clone was seen only a few times. The rearrangement uses TRBV5-8 and TRBJ2-4; a possible D gene is TRBD1 (5 bases). Trimming pared 4 bases from V and 8 bases from J, leaving 16 bases between. Germline CDR1 reads SGHTS; CDR2 reads YDEGEE. This CDR3 comprises 14 residues. CDR3 DNA: TGTGCCAGCAGCCTGACAGCCCCACAAGACATTCAGTACTTC. This codes for CASSLTAPQDIQYF. The whole variable domain, remainder taken from reference TRBV5-8 and TRBJ2-4, is EAGVTQSPTHLIKTRGQQATLRCSPISGHTSVYWYQQALGLGLQFLLWYDEGEERNRGNFPPRFSGRQFPNYSSELNVNALELEDSALYLCASSLTAPQDIQYFGAGTRLSVL.

This chain joins TRBV30 and TRBJ1-3; D not certain. Per germline, CDR1 GTSNPN and CDR2 SVGIG (reference sequence). The CDR3 contains 14 residues. Trimming cost V 0 bases and J 0 bases, with 6 bases left between them. The DNA for the CDR3 is TGTGCCTGGAGTGTACTCAACTCTGGAAACACCATATATTTT. This codes for CAWSVLNSGNTIYF.

This clone was observed a few times. CDR3 amino acids: CASSSDRVQPQHF. The DNA for the CDR3 is TGTGCCAGCAGTTCAGACAGGGTTCAGCCCCAGCATTTT. The chain couples TRBV6-1 to TRBJ1-5; 7 positions agree with TRBD1. The CDR3 covers 13 residues. V shed 5 bases, J shed 6 bases, and the junction held 4 bases outside the gene matches. Germline V gives CDR1 MNHNS, CDR2 SASEGT.

The V gene is TRBV7-9, the J gene TRBJ1-4, with D hard to call. From germline, CDR1 is SEHNR and CDR2 FQNEAQ (reference sequence). The CDR3 has 15 residues. V was pared by 5 bases and J by 5 bases, with 15 bases between. The CDR3 loop is CASSSGGYGNEKLFF. CDR3 DNA sequence: TGTGCCAGCAGCAGCGGAGGCTACGGAAATGAAAAACTGTTTTTT.

This sequence joins TRBV19 and TRBJ1-5; TRBD1 might be the D (6 bases). The CDR3 is 15 amino acids. V was clipped by 4 bases and J by 7 bases, with 17 bases between them. Germline lookup yields CDR1 LNHDA and CDR2 SQIVND (reference sequence). CDR3 residues: CASSSESGVGQPQHF. CDR3 coding DNA: TGTGCCAGTAGTAGCGAATCAGGGGTGGGGCAGCCCCAGCATTTT. Together with reference TRBV19 and TRBJ1-5, the CDR3 gives the full variable domain: DGGITQSPKYLFRKEGQNVTLSCEQNLNHDAMYWYRQDPGQGLRLIYYSQIVNDFQKGDIAEGYSVSREKKESFPLTVTSAQKNPTAFYLCASSSESGVGQPQHFGDGTRLSIL.

In this sample, this clone turned up a few times. The genes are TRBV29-1 and TRBJ2-1; maybe TRBD2 (6 bases). The CDR3 totals 14 residues. CDR1 is SQVTM and CDR2 is ANQGSEA in the germline V gene. The ends were cut back, 5 bases at V and 4 bases at J, with 15 bases in the middle. The CDR3 region is CSVKFGSEYNEQFF. The CDR3 DNA follows: TGCAGCGTTAAATTCGGGAGTGAATACAATGAGCAGTTCTTC.

This chain connects TRBV7-2 to TRBJ2-2, with TRBD2 as a possible D gene (7 bases). CDR3 length: 16 amino acids. Trimming took off 2 bases at V and 0 bases at J, with 10 bases between the two ends. CDR1 and CDR2 (germline): SGHTA, FQGNSA. The DNA for the CDR3 is TGTGCCAGCAGCTTAAGGGGGGGGACGAACACCGGGGAGCTGTTTTTT. Its protein is CASSLRGGTNTGELFF.

In its sample, this clone was seen a few times. This chain uses TRBV19 with TRBJ1-4, with a possible D match to TRBD1 (5 bases). The ends were cut back, 7 bases at V and 3 bases at J, with 15 bases in the middle. Germline V gene sequence: CDR1 LNHDA, CDR2 SQIVND (reference sequence). The CDR3 is 15 amino acids. CDR3 sequence reads: CASTKGGAANEKLFF. CDR3 coding DNA: TGTGCCAGTACCAAAGGAGGGGCAGCTAATGAAAAACTGTTTTTT.